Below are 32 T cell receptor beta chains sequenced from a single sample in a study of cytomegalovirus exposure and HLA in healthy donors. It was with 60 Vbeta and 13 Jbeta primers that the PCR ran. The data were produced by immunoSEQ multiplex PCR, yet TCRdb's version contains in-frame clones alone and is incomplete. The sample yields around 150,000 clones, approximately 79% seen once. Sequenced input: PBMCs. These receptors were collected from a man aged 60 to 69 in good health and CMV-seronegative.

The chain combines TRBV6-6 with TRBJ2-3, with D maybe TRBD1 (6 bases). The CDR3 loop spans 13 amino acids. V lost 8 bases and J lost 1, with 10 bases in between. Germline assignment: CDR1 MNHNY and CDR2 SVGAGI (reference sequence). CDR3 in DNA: TGTGCCAGCGCGACAGGCGGCACAGATACGCAGTATTTT. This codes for CASATGGTDTQYF.

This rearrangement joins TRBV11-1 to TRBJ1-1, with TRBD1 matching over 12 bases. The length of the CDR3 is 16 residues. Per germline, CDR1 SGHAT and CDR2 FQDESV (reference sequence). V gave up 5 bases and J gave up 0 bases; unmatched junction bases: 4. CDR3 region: CASSAGTGGMNTEAFF. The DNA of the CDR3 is TGTGCCAGCAGCGCCGGGACAGGGGGCATGAACACTGAAGCTTTCTTT.

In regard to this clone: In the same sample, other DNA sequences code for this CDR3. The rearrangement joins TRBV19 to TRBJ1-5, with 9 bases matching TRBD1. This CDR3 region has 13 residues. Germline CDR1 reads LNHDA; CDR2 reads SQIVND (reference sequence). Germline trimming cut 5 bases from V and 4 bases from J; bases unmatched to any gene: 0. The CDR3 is CASSGTGNQPQHF. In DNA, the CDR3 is TGTGCCAGTAGTGGGACAGGGAATCAGCCCCAGCATTTT.

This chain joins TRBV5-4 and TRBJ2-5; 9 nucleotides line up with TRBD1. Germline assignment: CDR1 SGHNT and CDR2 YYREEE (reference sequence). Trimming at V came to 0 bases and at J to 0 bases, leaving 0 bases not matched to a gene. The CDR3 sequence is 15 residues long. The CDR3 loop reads CASSLGTGDQETQYF. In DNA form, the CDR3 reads TGTGCCAGCAGCTTGGGGACAGGGGACCAAGAGACCCAGTACTTC.

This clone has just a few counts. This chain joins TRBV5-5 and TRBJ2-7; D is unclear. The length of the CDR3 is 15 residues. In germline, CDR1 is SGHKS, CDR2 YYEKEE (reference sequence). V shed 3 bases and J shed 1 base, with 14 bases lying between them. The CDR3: CASSSPLVQSYEQYF. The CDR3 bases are TGTGCCAGCAGCTCCCCCCTGGTTCAGTCCTACGAGCAGTACTTC.

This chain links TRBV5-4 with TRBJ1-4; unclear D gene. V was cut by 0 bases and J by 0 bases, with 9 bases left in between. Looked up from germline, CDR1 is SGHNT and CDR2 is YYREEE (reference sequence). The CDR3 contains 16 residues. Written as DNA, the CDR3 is TGTGCCAGCAGCTTGGCGGCGGATGCAACTAATGAAAAACTGTTTTTT. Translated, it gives CASSLAADATNEKLFF.

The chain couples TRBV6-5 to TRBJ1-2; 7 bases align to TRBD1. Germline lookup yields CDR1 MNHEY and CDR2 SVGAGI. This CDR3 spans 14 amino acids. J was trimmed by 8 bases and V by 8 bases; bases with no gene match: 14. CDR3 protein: CASSIGQALGGYTF. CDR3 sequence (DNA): TGTGCCAGCTCCATCGGACAGGCCCTCGGAGGCTACACCTTC.

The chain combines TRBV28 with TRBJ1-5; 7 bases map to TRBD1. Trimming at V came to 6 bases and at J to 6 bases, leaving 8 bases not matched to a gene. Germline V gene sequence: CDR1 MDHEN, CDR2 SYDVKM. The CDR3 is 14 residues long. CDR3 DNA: TGTGCCAGCAGCGTCGACAGGGAAGGTCAGCCCCAGCATTTT. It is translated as CASSVDREGQPQHF.

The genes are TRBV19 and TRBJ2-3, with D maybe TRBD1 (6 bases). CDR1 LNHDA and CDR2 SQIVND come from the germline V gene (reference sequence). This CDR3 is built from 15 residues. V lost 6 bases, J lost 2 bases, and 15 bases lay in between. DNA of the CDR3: TGTGCCAGTAGGCTGGACCAGGGGCTCACAGATACGCAGTATTTT. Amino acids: CASRLDQGLTDTQYF.

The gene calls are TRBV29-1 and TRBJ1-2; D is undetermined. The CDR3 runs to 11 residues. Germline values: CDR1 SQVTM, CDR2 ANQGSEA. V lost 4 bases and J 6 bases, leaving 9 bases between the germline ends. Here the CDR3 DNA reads TGCAGCGTTGGGCAGGATGATGGCTACACCTTC. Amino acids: CSVGQDDGYTF.

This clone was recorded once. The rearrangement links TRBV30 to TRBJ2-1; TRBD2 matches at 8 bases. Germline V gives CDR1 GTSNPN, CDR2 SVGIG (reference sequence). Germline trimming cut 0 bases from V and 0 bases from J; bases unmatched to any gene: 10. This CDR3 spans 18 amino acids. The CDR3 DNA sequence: TGTGCCTGGAGTGTACGAAGCGGGAGCCTTAGCTCCTACAATGAGCAGTTCTTC. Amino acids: CAWSVRSGSLSSYNEQFF.

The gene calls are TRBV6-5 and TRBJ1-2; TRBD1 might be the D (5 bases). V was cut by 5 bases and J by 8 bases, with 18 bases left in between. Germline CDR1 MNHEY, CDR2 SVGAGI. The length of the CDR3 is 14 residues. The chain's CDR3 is CASSRGLYERGYTF. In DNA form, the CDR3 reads TGTGCCAGCAGTCGGGGACTCTACGAGCGGGGCTACACCTTC.

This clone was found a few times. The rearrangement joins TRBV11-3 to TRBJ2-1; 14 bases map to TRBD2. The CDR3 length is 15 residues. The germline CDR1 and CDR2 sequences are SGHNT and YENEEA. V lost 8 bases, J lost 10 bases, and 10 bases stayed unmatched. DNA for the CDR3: TGTGCCAGCTCTTTGTCGGGACTAGCGGGGGAGGAGCAGTTCTTC. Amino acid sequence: CASSLSGLAGEEQFF.

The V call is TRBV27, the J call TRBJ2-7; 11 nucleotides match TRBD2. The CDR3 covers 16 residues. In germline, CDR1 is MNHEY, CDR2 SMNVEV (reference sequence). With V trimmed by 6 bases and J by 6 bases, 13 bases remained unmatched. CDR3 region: CASSVYTSGSGTEQYF. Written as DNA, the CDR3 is TGTGCCAGCAGCGTCTATACTAGCGGGAGCGGTACCGAGCAGTACTTC.

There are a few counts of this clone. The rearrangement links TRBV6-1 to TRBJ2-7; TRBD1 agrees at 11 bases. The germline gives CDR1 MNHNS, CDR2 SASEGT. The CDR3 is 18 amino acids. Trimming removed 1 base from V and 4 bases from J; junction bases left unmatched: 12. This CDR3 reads CASSEEAGQGAFFYEQYF. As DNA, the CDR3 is TGTGCCAGCAGTGAAGAGGCCGGACAGGGGGCGTTCTTTTACGAGCAGTACTTC.

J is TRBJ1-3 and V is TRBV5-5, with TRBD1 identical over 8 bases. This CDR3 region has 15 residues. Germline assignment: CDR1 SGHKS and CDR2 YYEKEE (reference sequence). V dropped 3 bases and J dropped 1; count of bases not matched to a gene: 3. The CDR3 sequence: CASSSTGESGNTIYF. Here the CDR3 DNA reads TGTGCCAGCAGCTCGACAGGGGAATCTGGAAACACCATATATTTT.

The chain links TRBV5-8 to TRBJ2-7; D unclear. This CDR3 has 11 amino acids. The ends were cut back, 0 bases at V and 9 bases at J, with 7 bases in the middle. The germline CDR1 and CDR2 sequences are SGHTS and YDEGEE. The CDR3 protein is CASSLDNGQYF. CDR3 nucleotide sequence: TGTGCCAGCAGCTTGGATAACGGGCAGTACTTC.

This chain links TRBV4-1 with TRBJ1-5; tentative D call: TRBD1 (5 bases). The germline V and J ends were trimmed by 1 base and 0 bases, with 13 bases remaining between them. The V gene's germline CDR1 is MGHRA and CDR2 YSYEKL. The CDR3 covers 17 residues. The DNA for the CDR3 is TGCGCCAGCAGCCAAGGGGGGGGGAGCCATAGCAATCAGCCCCAGCATTTT. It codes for CASSQGGGSHSNQPQHF.

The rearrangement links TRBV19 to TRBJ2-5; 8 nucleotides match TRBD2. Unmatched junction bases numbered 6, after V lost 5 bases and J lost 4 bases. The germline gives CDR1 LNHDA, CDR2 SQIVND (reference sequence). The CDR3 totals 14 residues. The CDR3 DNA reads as TGTGCCAGTAGTCTGGGGACTAGTGGAGAGACCCAGTACTTC. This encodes CASSLGTSGETQYF.

The CDR3 region is CASSFDRASPLHF. The CDR3 DNA is TGTGCCAGCAGCTTCGACAGGGCCTCACCCCTCCACTTT. J is TRBJ1-6 and V is TRBV7-3; TRBD1 agrees at 7 bases. The CDR3 runs to 13 residues. Germline trimming cut 3 bases from V and 10 bases from J; bases unmatched to any gene: 3. Germline CDR1 SGHTA, CDR2 FQGTGA.

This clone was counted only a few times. The CDR3 protein is CASTSVEEEQYF. CDR3 DNA: TGTGCCAGCACCTCCGTGGAGGAAGAGCAGTACTTC. This chain joins TRBV28 and TRBJ2-7; D possibly corresponds to TRBD2 (5 bases). This CDR3 is built from 12 residues. The V gene lost 7 bases and the J gene lost 7 bases, with 14 bases spanning the gap. CDR1 and CDR2 (germline): MDHEN, SYDVKM.

The CDR3 region is CASSTRGNYGYTF. In DNA, the CDR3 is TGTGCCAGCAGCACGAGGGGGAACTATGGCTACACCTTC. V gene TRBV5-5 combines with J gene TRBJ1-2, with D possibly TRBD1 on 6 matching bases. Looked up from germline, CDR1 is SGHKS and CDR2 is YYEKEE (reference sequence). CDR3 size: 13 residues. V shed 4 bases and J shed 2 bases, with 9 bases lying between them.

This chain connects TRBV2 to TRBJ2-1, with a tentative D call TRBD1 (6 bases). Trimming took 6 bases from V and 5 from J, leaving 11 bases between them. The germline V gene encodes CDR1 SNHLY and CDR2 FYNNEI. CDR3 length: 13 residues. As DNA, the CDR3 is TGTGCCAGCAGGTCAGGGGTCGACAATGAGCAGTTCTTC. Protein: CASRSGVDNEQFF.

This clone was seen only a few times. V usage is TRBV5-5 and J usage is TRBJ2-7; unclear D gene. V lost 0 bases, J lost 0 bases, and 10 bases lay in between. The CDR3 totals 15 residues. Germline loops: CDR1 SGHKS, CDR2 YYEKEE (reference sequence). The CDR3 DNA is TGTGCCAGCAGCTTGGGGCCGTCAGGCTCCTACGAGCAGTACTTC. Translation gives CASSLGPSGSYEQYF.

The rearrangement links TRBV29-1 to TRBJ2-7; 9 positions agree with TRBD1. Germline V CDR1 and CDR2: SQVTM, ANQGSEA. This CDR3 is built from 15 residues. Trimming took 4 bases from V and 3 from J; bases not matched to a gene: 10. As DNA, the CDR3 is TGCAGCGTTGTCCCTCGGACAGGGGTAAGCTACGAGCAGTACTTC. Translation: CSVVPRTGVSYEQYF.

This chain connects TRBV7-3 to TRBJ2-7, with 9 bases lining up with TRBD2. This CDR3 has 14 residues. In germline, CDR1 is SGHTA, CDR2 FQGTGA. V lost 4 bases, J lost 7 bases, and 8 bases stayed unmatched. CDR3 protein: CASSSGGGAREQYF. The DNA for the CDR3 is TGTGCCAGCAGCTCGGGCGGGGGGGCCAGGGAGCAGTACTTC.

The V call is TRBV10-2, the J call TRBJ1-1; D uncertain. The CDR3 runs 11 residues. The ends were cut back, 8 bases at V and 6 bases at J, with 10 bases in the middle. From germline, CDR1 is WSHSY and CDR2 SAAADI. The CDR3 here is CASLRESEAFF. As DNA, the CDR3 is TGCGCCAGCCTGAGGGAGTCTGAAGCTTTCTTT.

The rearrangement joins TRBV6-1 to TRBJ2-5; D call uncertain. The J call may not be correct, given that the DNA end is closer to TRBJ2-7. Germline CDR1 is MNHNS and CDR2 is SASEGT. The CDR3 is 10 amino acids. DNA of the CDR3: TGTGCCAGCAGTTTTTACGAGCAGTACTTC. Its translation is CASSFYEQYF.

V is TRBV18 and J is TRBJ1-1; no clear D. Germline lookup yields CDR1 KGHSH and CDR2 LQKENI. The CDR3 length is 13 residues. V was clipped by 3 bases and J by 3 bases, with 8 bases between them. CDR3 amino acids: CASSPEEHTEAFF. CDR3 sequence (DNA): TGTGCCAGCTCACCGGAGGAACACACTGAAGCTTTCTTT.

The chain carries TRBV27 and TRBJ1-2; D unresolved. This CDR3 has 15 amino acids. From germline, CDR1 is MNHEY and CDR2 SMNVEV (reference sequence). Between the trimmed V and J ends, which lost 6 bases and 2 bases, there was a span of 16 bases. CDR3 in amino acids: CASSLAGMVNYGYTF. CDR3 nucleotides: TGTGCCAGCAGCCTTGCGGGGATGGTGAACTATGGCTACACCTTC.

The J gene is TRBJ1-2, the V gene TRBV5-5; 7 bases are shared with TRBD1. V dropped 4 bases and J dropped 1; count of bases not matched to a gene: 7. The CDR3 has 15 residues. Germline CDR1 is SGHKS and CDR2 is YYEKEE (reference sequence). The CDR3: CASSKGQLDNYGYTF. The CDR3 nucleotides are TGTGCCAGCAGCAAGGGACAGCTAGATAACTATGGCTACACCTTC. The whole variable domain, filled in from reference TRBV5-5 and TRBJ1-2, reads DAGVTQSPTHLIKTRGQQVTLRCSPISGHKSVSWYQQVLGQGPQFIFQYYEKEERGRGNFPDRFSARQFPNYSSELNVNALLLGDSALYLCASSKGQLDNYGYTFGSGTRLTVV.

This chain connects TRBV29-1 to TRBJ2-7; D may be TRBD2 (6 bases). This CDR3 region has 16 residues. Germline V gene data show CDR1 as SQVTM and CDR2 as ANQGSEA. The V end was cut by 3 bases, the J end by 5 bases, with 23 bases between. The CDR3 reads CSVEGGVTGKAHEQYF. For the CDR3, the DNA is TGCAGCGTTGAGGGGGGTGTTACTGGGAAGGCCCACGAGCAGTACTTC.